This T cell receptor beta chain was recovered during a study of blood T cells in healthy people across ages. Study results and limitations: A roughly linear age-dependent decrease characterized TCR beta diversity per million T cells.

This clonotype was seen more than once but under ten times. Antigen unknown. Next came a second PCR, run for about 7 to 12 cycles, which used a sample-barcoded 5' primer along with a J-beta primer mix. TCRdb fed the 5' RACE reads into MiXCR, producing one record per CDR3 protein. The data show 650,000 to 1,000,000 distinct CDR3 sequences, with around 36% seen just once and under 15% held by the top ten. CDR1 and CDR2 from the germline V gene are ENHRY and SYGVKD. V lost 7 bases and J lost 0, with 7 bases in between. CDR3 length: 12 residues. The sequence derives from a man aged 18-30 years in good health. This sequence joins TRBV10-3 and TRBJ2-7, with D perhaps being TRBD1 or TRBD2 (5 bases each). The sequenced material came from blood. The CDR3 loop reads CAIKGTSYEQYF. The CDR3 DNA reads TGTGCCATCAAGGGGACCTCCTACGAGCAGTACTTC.